The 3 T cell receptor beta chains reported below all come from one sample, sequenced in a study of cytomegalovirus exposure and HLA in healthy donors. A multiplex PCR was run with 60 Vbeta primers and 13 Jbeta primers. Clones were read by immunoSEQ multiplex PCR, and TCRdb kept only the in-frame ones, dropping some. Of about 140,000 clones listed, about three quarters are singletons. The sample was PBMCs. The receptors originated from a female donor in good health and CMV-seronegative.

The chain is built from TRBV9 and TRBJ1-1, with D uncertain. CDR3 length equals 13 residues. CDR1 SGDLS and CDR2 YYNGEE come from the germline V gene. With 3 bases removed from V and 1 base from J, the gap between germline ends came to 7 bases. The CDR3, as DNA: TGTGCCAGCAGCGCGGGTGGGAACACTGAAGCTTTCTTT. Amino acids: CASSAGGNTEAFF.

The V call is TRBV4-1, the J call TRBJ1-6; D is uncertain. Germline V lookup: CDR1 MGHRA, CDR2 YSYEKL. The ends were cut back, 1 base at V and 0 bases at J, with 10 bases in the middle. CDR3 length: 17 residues. The CDR3, as DNA: TGCGCCAGCAGCCAAGGGGATGGGAGCTCCTATAATTCACCCCTCCACTTT. Translation: CASSQGDGSSYNSPLHF.

The V call is TRBV6-4, the J call TRBJ1-1, with D possibly matching TRBD1 (5 bases). The germline V gene has CDR1 MRHNA and CDR2 SNTAGT. This CDR3 spans 15 amino acids. Deletions cut 0 bases from V and 1 base from J, with 9 bases between. Here the CDR3 reads CASSDSTGGNTEAFF. The CDR3 nucleotides read TGTGCCAGCAGTGACTCCACAGGCGGGAACACTGAAGCTTTCTTT.